The rows below give T cell receptor beta chains drawn from one sample of a study of OX40 agonist ivuxolimab in advanced cancers. Using immunoSEQ multiplex PCR, the repertoire was profiled, and TCRdb retains in-frame clones only, with some absent. Of about 83,000 clones in the sample, approximately 84% were seen once. The sample here was CD4+ or CD8+ T cells sorted from blood, taken in a trial of the OX40 agonist ivuxolimab. These receptors were collected from an adult with an advanced solid tumor such as melanoma, head and neck, liver or kidney cancer. Each CDR3 is given with its conserved first and last residue. The D gene is left open where the match is weak. Part of the rows lack a size; the others show once, few, many or a class for expanded clones.

>TRBJ2-1|-|TRBV11-3|TRBD1
CASSLGVTGHEQFF
TGTGCCAGCAGCTTAGGGGTGACAGGGCACGAGCAGTTCTTC
>TRBJ2-3|-|TRBV6-6|-
CASSYVVSSTDTQYF
TGTGCCAGCAGTTACGTGGTCAGTTCCACAGATACGCAGTATTTT
>TRBJ1-1|-|TRBV2|-
CASREKGTRRNTEAFF
TGTGCCAGCAGGGAAAAGGGAACACGAAGAAATACTGAAGCTTTCTTT
>TRBJ2-2|-|TRBV19|TRBD1
CASSTRGGVANTGELFF
TGTGCCAGTAGCACCCGAGGGGGCGTAGCGAACACCGGGGAGCTGTTTTTT
>TRBJ1-4|once|TRBV29-1|-
CSSKGGPGEKLFF
TGCAGCTCCAAGGGGGGGCCAGGTGAAAAACTGTTTTTT
>TRBJ2-2|-|TRBV5-6|-
CASSPRGGVPGELFF
TGTGCCAGCAGCCCGCGTGGCGGGGTACCCGGGGAGCTGTTTTTT
>TRBJ2-7|once|TRBV5-1|TRBD1
CASSSGTVSYEQYF
TGCGCCAGCAGCTCCGGGACAGTGTCCTACGAGCAGTACTTC
>TRBJ2-3|-|TRBV30|-
CACQTDTQYF
TGTGCCTGCCAAACAGATACGCAGTATTTT
>TRBJ1-2|-|TRBV20-1|-
CSARGGKAHTF
TGCAGTGCTAGGGGGGGGAAGGCGCACACCTTC
>TRBJ1-2|-|TRBV6-6|TRBD1
CASSRDRNYGYTF
TGTGCCAGCAGCCGGGACAGGAACTATGGCTACACCTTC
>TRBJ1-2|-|TRBV19|-
CASRIRAGGRSGYTF
TGTGCCAGTAGAATTCGAGCCGGGGGGCGGAGTGGCTACACCTTC
>TRBJ2-3|-|TRBV7-9|TRBD2
CASSSGAGGPRRDTQYF
TGTGCCAGCAGCTCCGGGGCGGGGGGGCCGAGAAGAGATACGCAGTATTTT
>TRBJ1-1|once|TRBV27|-
CASRPTGNTEAFF
TGTGCCAGCAGACCGACTGGGAACACTGAAGCTTTCTTT
>TRBJ1-2|-|TRBV7-8|-
CASSSQGNAGDGYTF
TGTGCCAGCAGCTCGCAGGGTAATGCTGGCGACGGCTACACCTTC
>TRBJ2-2|-|TRBV11-3|TRBD1
CASSLEHGTGGSGELFF
TGTGCCAGCAGCTTAGAACATGGGACAGGGGGATCCGGGGAGCTGTTTTTT
>TRBJ1-5|-|TRBV2|-
CASSGGEDQPQHF
TGTGCCAGCAGTGGGGGGGAAGATCAGCCCCAGCATTTT
>TRBJ2-1|-|TRBV7-2|TRBD1
CASSPRDRTYNEQFF
TGTGCCAGCAGCCCCCGGGACAGGACCTACAATGAGCAGTTCTTC
>TRBJ2-3|-|TRBV7-2|-
CASSRNRGDTDTQYF
TGTGCCAGCAGTCGAAACCGCGGGGACACAGATACGCAGTATTTT
>TRBJ1-4|-|TRBV2|-
CASSEQSTNEKLFF
TGTGCCAGCAGTGAACAATCAACTAATGAAAAACTGTTTTTT
>TRBJ1-1|-|TRBV19|-
CASSSGYGTVQRAFF
TGTGCCAGTAGTTCGGGTTACGGGACGGTGCAAAGAGCTTTCTTT
>TRBJ1-6|-|TRBV28|TRBD1
CASSPQDRGRSPLHF
TGTGCCAGCAGTCCCCAGGACAGGGGGCGTTCACCCCTCCACTTT
>TRBJ2-7|-|TRBV5-4|-
CASSLMGAYEQYF
TGTGCCAGCAGCTTGATGGGAGCCTACGAGCAGTACTTC
>TRBJ2-7|-|TRBV19|TRBD1
CASSISSGTVRHHEQYF
TGTGCCAGTAGTATTTCCTCCGGGACAGTGAGGCACCACGAGCAGTACTTC
>TRBJ2-2|-|TRBV6-5|TRBD1
CASSPPPTGTGELFF
TGTGCCAGCAGCCCACCGCCGACAGGGACCGGGGAGCTGTTTTTT
>TRBJ2-4|-|TRBV5-1|-
CASSPSLAKNIQYF
TGCGCCAGCAGCCCCAGTCTAGCCAAAAACATTCAGTACTTC
>TRBJ2-7|-|TRBV9|-
CASSVDQATYEQYF
TGTGCCAGCAGCGTAGACCAGGCCACCTACGAGCAGTACTTC
>TRBJ1-2|-|TRBV6-1|-
CASSEVGYYGYTF
TGTGCCAGCAGTGAAGTAGGGTACTATGGCTACACCTTC
>TRBJ1-4|-|TRBV2|-
CASSRGGSKLFF
TGTGCCAGCAGCCGAGGGGGGTCCAAACTGTTTTTT
>TRBJ1-5|-|TRBV27|-
CASSSGQGKGQPQHF
TGTGCCAGCAGTTCAGGGCAGGGAAAGGGTCAGCCCCAGCATTTT
>TRBJ1-1|-|TRBV7-9|-
CASSFLTGNTEAFF
TGTGCCAGCAGCTTCCTTACAGGGAACACTGAAGCTTTCTTT
>TRBJ2-7|-|TRBV11-2|-
CASSRADSYEQYF
TGTGCCAGCAGCCGGGCCGACTCCTACGAGCAGTACTTC
>TRBJ2-3|once|TRBV7-8|-
CASSSEPSTDTQYF
TGTGCCAGCAGCTCGGAACCCTCCACAGATACGCAGTATTTT
>TRBJ1-5|-|TRBV11-2|-
CASSLDRRGKPQHF
TGTGCCAGCAGCTTAGATCGACGGGGGAAGCCCCAGCATTTT
>TRBJ2-3|-|TRBV4-1|TRBD1
CASSQDLNFGTDTDTQYF
TGCGCCAGCAGCCAAGATTTAAATTTCGGGACAGACACAGATACGCAGTATTTT
>TRBJ1-1|-|TRBV11-3|-
CASSSPGGEAFF
TGTGCCAGCAGCTCCCCTGGTGGTGAAGCTTTCTTT
>TRBJ2-5|-|TRBV4-2|-
CASSQERWGTYYF
TGTGCCAGCAGCCAGGAGAGGTGGGGGACCTACTACTTC
>TRBJ2-1|-|TRBV19|TRBD2
CASRPLAGGRLNEQFF
TGTGCCAGTAGGCCATTAGCGGGAGGGCGTTTGAATGAGCAGTTCTTC
>TRBJ2-1|-|TRBV5-1|-
CASRNSGSLNEQFF
TGCGCCAGCAGAAACTCGGGGAGCCTCAATGAGCAGTTCTTC
>TRBJ1-1|-|TRBV30|-
CAWIRNTVGTEAFF
TGTGCCTGGATAAGGAACACGGTAGGGACTGAAGCTTTCTTT
>TRBJ2-3|-|TRBV5-6|TRBD2
CASSLAGSGFTTDTQYF
TGTGCCAGCAGCTTGGCGGGTAGCGGGTTTACCACAGATACGCAGTATTTT
>TRBJ1-1|-|TRBV6-5|TRBD1
CASKRTGALNTEAFF
TGTGCCAGCAAACGGACAGGGGCCTTGAACACTGAAGCTTTCTTT